This T cell receptor (beta chain) stems from a study of blood T cell repertoires in COVID-19. The CDR3 spans 15 residues. Trimming cost V 4 bases and J 0 bases, with 13 bases left between them. The V gene's germline CDR1 is SGHDT and CDR2 YYEEEE. Original methodology: For nucleated cells, counts were estimated from reference gene primer amplification. This table comes from immunoSEQ multiplex PCR, and its TCRdb copy is limited to in-frame clones, with some not included. V, J and clone size were drawn from that table, and D and trimming were deduced from the DNA. The sample lists 300,000 or so clones, nearly 90% seen once, with approximately 5.4% in the top ten.

The sequenced sample was PBMCs or T cells enriched from blood (not recorded which). The source is a woman between 25 and 40 years old who had recovered from COVID-19. The chain links TRBV5-6 to TRBJ1-1; no clear D. The CDR3 loop is CASSLGGSLNTEAFF. The CDR3 bases are TGTGCCAGCAGCCTTGGAGGGAGCTTGAACACTGAAGCTTTCTTT.